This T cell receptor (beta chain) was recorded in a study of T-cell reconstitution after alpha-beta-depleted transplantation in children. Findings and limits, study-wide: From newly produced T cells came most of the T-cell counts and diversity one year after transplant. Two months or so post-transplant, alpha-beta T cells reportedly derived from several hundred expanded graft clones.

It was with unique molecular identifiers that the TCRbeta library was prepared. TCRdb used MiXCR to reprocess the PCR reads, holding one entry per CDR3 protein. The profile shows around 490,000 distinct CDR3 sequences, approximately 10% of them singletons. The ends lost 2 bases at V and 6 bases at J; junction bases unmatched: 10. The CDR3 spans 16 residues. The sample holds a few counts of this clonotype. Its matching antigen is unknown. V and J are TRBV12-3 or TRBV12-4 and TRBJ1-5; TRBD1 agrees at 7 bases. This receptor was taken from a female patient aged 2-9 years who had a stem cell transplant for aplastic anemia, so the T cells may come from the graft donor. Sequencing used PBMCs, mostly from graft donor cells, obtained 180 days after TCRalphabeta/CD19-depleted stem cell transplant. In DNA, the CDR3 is TGTGCCAGCAGTTTACGGACAGGCCGCCTCCCTCAGCCCCAGCATTTT. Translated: CASSLRTGRLPQPQHF.